This TCR beta chain was obtained from a study of cytomegalovirus exposure and HLA in healthy donors. Background on the study: Out of several hundred genotyped donors, roughly 83% belonged to the Caucasian-associated ancestry cluster. Study-level results: Further analysis, carried out later, found HLA-associated TCR beta chains more clonally expanded than equally common other chains.

The PCR made use of 60 Vbeta and 13 Jbeta primers. Measured with immunoSEQ multiplex PCR; TCRdb has only the in-frame clones, and not every one. The profile covers about 130,000 clones, with 77% appearing a single time and 4.2% taken by the ten largest. Note on this clone: Antigen specificity is unknown.

The germline V gene encodes CDR1 SGDLS and CDR2 YYNGEE. The CDR3 is made up of 19 amino acids. The V segment lost 0 bases and the J segment 3 bases; nucleotides outside the gene matches: 5. The sample taken for sequencing was PBMCs. This sequence was found in a male donor in good health and CMV-seropositive. J is TRBJ2-2 and V is TRBV9; TRBD2 agrees at 16 bases. The CDR3 bases are TGTGCCAGCAGCGTAGCGGGGACTAGCGGGAGGGCGCACACCGGGGAGCTGTTTTTT. Translating it yields CASSVAGTSGRAHTGELFF.